The 29 T cell receptor beta chains below all came from one sample that was sequenced in a study of graft-versus-host responses after intestinal transplantation. Sequencing used immunoSEQ multiplex PCR; TCRdb keeps in-frame clones, though not all of them. The repertoire holds over 15,000 clones, approximately 35% seen once, with 1.5% to 2.5% in the top ten. The input for sequencing was alloreactive CD4+ T cells from a mixed lymphocyte reaction culture, taken before transplantation. Subset here: CFSE-low proliferating T cells sorted from roughly six-day pre-transplant mixed lymphocyte reaction (GvH or HvG direction). These receptor sequences come from a human patient who was an organ donor for intestinal transplantation.

This clone was observed a handful of times. V gene TRBV6-5 combines with J gene TRBJ1-1; 7 nucleotides align to TRBD1. Trimming cost V 7 bases and J 1 base; bases outside gene matches: 3. The germline V gene has CDR1 MNHEY and CDR2 SVGAGI. This CDR3 region has 13 residues. As DNA, the CDR3 is TGTGCCAGCACCGACAGGGAGAACACTGAAGCTTTCTTT. Its protein product is CASTDRENTEAFF.

V usage is TRBV20-1 and J usage is TRBJ1-2, with D maybe TRBD1 (5 bases). V dropped 7 bases and J dropped 8 bases, with 11 bases sitting between them. Per the germline V gene, CDR1 is DFQATT and CDR2 is SNEGSKA (reference sequence). The CDR3 extends over 10 amino acids. The CDR3 DNA follows: TGCAGTGTTGGGACGAGCGGCTACACCTTC. It specifies CSVGTSGYTF.

The chain couples TRBV2 to TRBJ1-1; D is possibly TRBD1 (5 bases). The CDR3 totals 13 residues. Looked up from germline, CDR1 is SNHLY and CDR2 is FYNNEI. V shed 7 bases and J shed 1 base, with 10 bases lying between them. CDR3 residues: CASNSQGNTEAFF. CDR3 in DNA: TGTGCCAGCAATTCTCAGGGGAACACTGAAGCTTTCTTT. Complete variable domain (other parts from reference TRBV2 and TRBJ1-1): EPEVTQTPSHQVTQMGQEVILRCVPISNHLYFYWYRQILGQKVEFLVSFYNNEISEKSEIFDDQFSVERPDGSNFTLKIRSTKLEDSAMYFCASNSQGNTEAFFGQGTRLTVV.

This clone is termed medium-sized. V is TRBV2 and J is TRBJ2-7; D gene ambiguous. V shed 8 bases and J shed 0 bases, with 14 bases lying between them. The germline V gene encodes CDR1 SNHLY and CDR2 FYNNEI. This CDR3 comprises 14 residues. The CDR3 DNA reads TGTGCCAGCGAACTGACGGGCTTCTCCTACGAGCAGTACTTC. Translation gives CASELTGFSYEQYF.

The sample holds a few counts of this clone. The V call is TRBV2, the J call TRBJ1-5, with 9 bases matching TRBD1. Trimming at V came to 8 bases and at J to 3 bases, leaving 8 bases not matched to a gene. This CDR3 has 15 amino acids. Germline assignment: CDR1 SNHLY and CDR2 FYNNEI. The CDR3 reads CASSRDRANNQPQHF. In DNA form, the CDR3 reads TGTGCCAGCTCACGGGACAGGGCAAACAATCAGCCCCAGCATTTT.

The chain links TRBV19 to TRBJ2-6; no firm D call. This CDR3 region has 16 residues. From germline, CDR1 is LNHDA and CDR2 SQIVND (reference sequence). The V end lost 3 bases, the J end lost 0 bases, and 9 bases lay between the germline ends. Written as DNA, the CDR3 is TGTGCCAGTAGTATCGGCCGAATCTCTGGGGCCAACGTCCTGACTTTC. It translates to CASSIGRISGANVLTF.

The genes are TRBV5-1 and TRBJ2-7, with 7 positions matching TRBD1. V lost 8 bases and J lost 2; bases outside the gene matches: 16. The CDR3 has 16 amino acids. Germline lookup yields CDR1 SGHRS and CDR2 YFSETQ. The CDR3 protein is CASALRPKGAAYEQYF. DNA for the CDR3: TGCGCCAGTGCTTTAAGACCAAAGGGGGCTGCCTACGAGCAGTACTTC.

The chain combines TRBV28 with TRBJ2-3; D gene uncertain. The germline V and J ends were trimmed by 4 bases and 11 bases, with 19 bases remaining between them. Germline CDR1 is MDHEN and CDR2 is SYDVKM. CDR3 length: 14 residues. The CDR3 spells CASSSTPQQIWQYF. The CDR3 nucleotides are TGTGCCAGCAGTTCGACCCCCCAACAGATATGGCAGTATTTT.

This rearrangement joins TRBV19 to TRBJ2-3; tentatively, D is TRBD2 (6 bases). Germline CDR1 LNHDA, CDR2 SQIVND (reference sequence). This CDR3 is 15 amino acids long. V lost 1 base, J lost 2 bases, and 10 bases lay in between. This CDR3 reads CASSIGRGVTDTQYF. CDR3 coding DNA: TGTGCCAGTAGTATAGGGCGGGGAGTCACAGATACGCAGTATTTT.

This rearrangement joins TRBV13 to TRBJ1-1; D is possibly TRBD1 (6 bases). The CDR3 spans 15 residues. Germline V gene sequence: CDR1 PRHDT, CDR2 FYEKMQ (reference sequence). The V end was cut by 6 bases, the J end by 4 bases, with 18 bases between. Here the CDR3 DNA reads TGTGCCAGCAGTCCCATCGGAAGGGGGGGCACTGAAGCTTTCTTT. This gives the protein CASSPIGRGGTEAFF.

The CDR3 DNA reads TGTGCCAGCAGCGTAGGGTTTGCGACGGGAGCAGGGGAGACCCAGTACTTC. Its protein product is CASSVGFATGAGETQYF. The genes are TRBV9 and TRBJ2-5; perhaps TRBD2 as D (6 bases). V was trimmed by 0 bases and J by 5 bases, leaving 20 bases between them. This CDR3 has 17 residues. Germline V lookup: CDR1 SGDLS, CDR2 YYNGEE.

This clone has just a few counts. V and J are TRBV5-1 and TRBJ1-2; D is ambiguous. This CDR3 region has 14 residues. The germline V gene encodes CDR1 SGHRS and CDR2 YFSETQ. Trimming took 2 bases from V and 6 from J, leaving 14 bases between them. CDR3 loop: CASSLNWGEDGYTF. The CDR3, as DNA: TGCGCCAGCAGCTTAAATTGGGGAGAAGATGGCTACACCTTC.

The chain carries TRBV5-5 and TRBJ1-5; D gene unclear. Trimming cost V 1 base and J 8 bases, with 10 bases left between them. Germline V gives CDR1 SGHKS, CDR2 YYEKEE (reference sequence). The CDR3 is made up of 13 amino acids. The CDR3, as DNA: TGTGCCAGCAGCTTGACCCCCATTGAGCCCCAGCATTTT. This encodes CASSLTPIEPQHF.

The chain is built from TRBV18 and TRBJ2-1; either TRBD1 or TRBD2 may supply D (5 bases each). V lost 4 bases, J lost 0 bases, and 10 bases lay in between. Germline CDR1 is KGHSH and CDR2 is LQKENI. This CDR3 is built from 15 residues. The CDR3 DNA reads as TGTGCCAGCTCACTGGGGGTCAGCTCCTACAATGAGCAGTTCTTC. It is translated as CASSLGVSSYNEQFF.

This chain links TRBV29-1 with TRBJ2-3; D is perhaps TRBD2 (6 bases). The CDR3 covers 15 residues. Germline V lookup: CDR1 SQVTM, CDR2 ANQGSEA. V shed 6 bases and J shed 0 bases, with 16 bases lying between them. The CDR3 DNA follows: TGCAGCGTCAGGCCCGGCGGGGCTAGCACAGATACGCAGTATTTT. Translation gives CSVRPGGASTDTQYF.

The V gene is TRBV4-2, the J gene TRBJ2-7, with D unresolved. This CDR3 is built from 14 residues. Germline V gives CDR1 LGHNA, CDR2 YNFKEQ. V was cut by 0 bases and J by 3 bases, with 9 bases left in between. The CDR3 region is CASSQDARIYEQYF. As DNA, the CDR3 is TGTGCCAGCAGCCAAGATGCTAGAATCTACGAGCAGTACTTC.

The chain couples TRBV25-1 to TRBJ2-7, with TRBD2 as a possible D gene (6 bases). Germline CDR1 is MGHDK and CDR2 is SYGVNS. The CDR3 has 14 residues. V was clipped by 2 bases and J by 3 bases, with 11 bases between them. The CDR3 here is CASSETSGFYEQYF. The CDR3 nucleotides are TGTGCCAGCAGTGAAACGAGCGGGTTCTACGAGCAGTACTTC.

This chain links TRBV6-1 with TRBJ1-2; D is possibly TRBD1 (5 bases). In germline, CDR1 is MNHNS, CDR2 SASEGT. CDR3 length: 13 amino acids. The V end was cut by 8 bases, the J end by 0 bases, with 10 bases between. The CDR3 DNA follows: TGTGCCAGCGGGAGACAGACTAACTATGGCTACACCTTC. It codes for CASGRQTNYGYTF.

This clone was observed a few times. The rearrangement links TRBV5-4 to TRBJ1-4; 7 positions match TRBD1. The J segment lost 10 bases and the V segment lost 4 bases, leaving 13 bases of the junction unmatched. CDR1 and CDR2 (germline): SGHNT, YYREEE (reference sequence). The length of the CDR3 is 15 residues. DNA of the CDR3: TGTGCCAGCAGCCCGTCCGGGACAGCGGTGTCAAAACTGTTTTTT. It codes for CASSPSGTAVSKLFF.

In its sample, this clone was seen a few times. The V and J genes are TRBV6-1 and TRBJ2-7; 10 positions agree with TRBD1. CDR3 length equals 15 residues. V dropped 6 bases and J dropped 7; count of bases not matched to a gene: 12. Germline V gene lookup returns CDR1 MNHNS and CDR2 SASEGT. CDR3 loop: CASSPGTGVYREQYF. The CDR3 region has the DNA TGTGCCAGCAGCCCAGGGACAGGGGTATATCGGGAGCAGTACTTC.

V gene TRBV11-2 combines with J gene TRBJ1-4; D is perhaps TRBD1 (5 bases). The CDR3 loop spans 12 amino acids. The V gene lost 3 bases and the J gene lost 7 bases, with 6 bases spanning the gap. CDR1 and CDR2 from the germline V gene are SGHAT and FQNNGV. CDR3 amino acids: CASSFQGEKLFF. CDR3 nucleotide sequence: TGTGCCAGCAGCTTTCAGGGTGAAAAACTGTTTTTT.

This clone was counted a few times. The V call is TRBV2, the J call TRBJ2-4; 12 bases are shared with TRBD2. From germline, CDR1 is SNHLY and CDR2 FYNNEI. Trimming at V came to 5 bases and at J to 0 bases, leaving 5 bases not matched to a gene. The CDR3 is 17 amino acids. The CDR3 nucleotides read TGTGCCAGCAGTAGGACTAGCGGGGTTCTAGCCAAAAACATTCAGTACTTC. Translating it yields CASSRTSGVLAKNIQYF. Full variable domain (remainder filled in from reference TRBV2 and TRBJ2-4): EPEVTQTPSHQVTQMGQEVILRCVPISNHLYFYWYRQILGQKVEFLVSFYNNEISEKSEIFDDQFSVERPDGSNFTLKIRSTKLEDSAMYFCASSRTSGVLAKNIQYFGAGTRLSVL.

This clone was observed a single time. The rearrangement joins TRBV6-5 to TRBJ1-5, with D perhaps TRBD1 (5 bases). The CDR3 runs 14 residues. The V gene's germline CDR1 is MNHEY and CDR2 SVGAGI. Trimming cost V 5 bases and J 0 bases, with 8 bases left between them. CDR3 sequence: CASSRQNSNQPQHF. CDR3 DNA: TGTGCCAGCAGTAGACAGAATAGCAATCAGCCCCAGCATTTT.

The gene calls are TRBV5-6 and TRBJ1-5; D is perhaps TRBD1 (5 bases). The CDR3 consists of 16 residues. CDR1 SGHDT and CDR2 YYEEEE come from the germline V gene. V lost 0 bases and J 6 bases, leaving 16 bases between the germline ends. The CDR3 DNA sequence: TGTGCCAGCAGCTTGGGGGGCAGGGTTGGTTCTCAGCCCCAGCATTTT. Protein product: CASSLGGRVGSQPQHF.

The rearrangement links TRBV7-6 to TRBJ2-3, with D possibly being TRBD2 (5 bases). This CDR3 contains 15 residues. Germline lookup yields CDR1 SGHVS and CDR2 FNYEAQ. Trimming left V 2 bases short and J 3 bases short, with 12 bases between. The CDR3 reads CASSLTRGVTDTQYF. The CDR3 coding sequence is TGTGCCAGCAGCTTAACCCGGGGTGTAACAGATACGCAGTATTTT.

The V gene is TRBV5-5, the J gene TRBJ2-7; 9 bases fit TRBD2. CDR3 length: 14 amino acids. Trimming cost V 4 bases and J 7 bases; bases outside gene matches: 9. The V gene's germline CDR1 is SGHKS and CDR2 YYEKEE (reference sequence). CDR3 loop: CASSQLAGVGEQYF. The CDR3 DNA sequence: TGTGCCAGCAGCCAGTTAGCGGGAGTAGGGGAGCAGTACTTC. The full variable domain, in which reference TRBV5-5 and TRBJ2-7 provide the parts outside the CDR3, is DAGVTQSPTHLIKTRGQQVTLRCSPISGHKSVSWYQQVLGQGPQFIFQYYEKEERGRGNFPDRFSARQFPNYSSELNVNALLLGDSALYLCASSQLAGVGEQYFGPGTRLTVT.

In this sample, this clone turned up once. The gene calls are TRBV2 and TRBJ1-1; no reliable D call. The CDR3 sequence is 11 residues long. The V gene lost 3 bases and the J gene lost 3 bases, with 2 bases spanning the gap. Per germline, CDR1 SNHLY and CDR2 FYNNEI. CDR3 sequence: CASSEYTEAFF. The DNA for the CDR3 is TGTGCCAGCAGTGAGTACACTGAAGCTTTCTTT.

Relative to its sample, this clone is medium-sized. The rearrangement joins TRBV30 to TRBJ2-7, with a tentative D call TRBD1 (6 bases). This CDR3 is built from 12 residues. Trimming pared 2 bases from V and 2 bases from J, leaving 7 bases between. The germline gives CDR1 GTSNPN, CDR2 SVGIG (reference sequence). The DNA for the CDR3 is TGTGCCTGGAGTACAGGGACCTACGAGCAGTACTTC. It is translated as CAWSTGTYEQYF.

This clone was seen a few times. V gene TRBV7-2 combines with J gene TRBJ2-1; TRBD2 agrees at 12 bases. This CDR3 is 15 amino acids long. The V gene end was trimmed by 4 bases and the J gene end by 4 bases; junction bases not matched to a gene: 2. Germline V CDR1 and CDR2: SGHTA, FQGNSA. Here the CDR3 reads CASSWGLAGYNEQFF. Written as DNA, the CDR3 is TGTGCCAGCAGCTGGGGACTAGCGGGTTACAATGAGCAGTTCTTC.